This TCR beta chain stems from a study of T cell changes during pregnancy in multiple sclerosis. Generated by immunoSEQ multiplex PCR, the TCRdb table keeps only in-frame clones and is missing some. This table holds some 40,000 clones, around nine tenths found once. Only a few counts were recorded for this clone. Sequencing was performed on CD4+ T cells from peripheral blood mononuclear cells, taken in the first trimester of pregnancy. This clonotype originated in a female donor with multiple sclerosis, enrolled in a pregnancy study.

The CDR3 spells CASSMGQNTGELFF. The CDR3 bases are TGTGCCAGCAGCATGGGACAGAACACCGGGGAGCTGTTTTTT. J is TRBJ2-2 and V is TRBV7-2; maybe TRBD1 (6 bases). The CDR3 runs 14 residues. Germline V lookup: CDR1 SGHTA, CDR2 FQGNSA. The germline V and J ends were trimmed by 5 bases and 1 base, with 8 bases remaining between them. Full variable domain (remainder filled in from reference TRBV7-2 and TRBJ2-2): GAGVSQSPSNKVTEKGKDVELRCDPISGHTALYWYRQSLGQGLEFLIYFQGNSAPDKSGLPSDRFSAERTGGSVSTLTIQRTQQEDSAVYLCASSMGQNTGELFFGEGSRLTVL.